The 10 T cell receptor beta chains below all came from one sample that was sequenced in a study of T cell responses to AZD1222 COVID-19 vaccine. Using immunoSEQ multiplex PCR, the repertoire was profiled, and TCRdb retains in-frame clones only, with some absent. Counted here are 85,000 to 130,000 clones, roughly 90% occurring once; the ten biggest clones make up about 5%. The specimen comprised peripheral blood, sampled on day 0 of AZD1222 vaccination. These TCRs come from an adult in good health.

The chain links TRBV3-1 (or the pseudogene TRBV3-2) to TRBJ2-1, with a weak D call TRBD1 (6 bases). This CDR3 has 12 residues. Looked up from germline, CDR1 is LGHDT and CDR2 is YNNKEL (reference sequence). V was shortened by 3 bases and J by 15 bases, with 15 bases between the two germline ends. CDR3 loop: CASSHSTGTPFF. The CDR3 bases are TGTGCCAGCAGCCACTCGACAGGAACGCCGTTCTTC.

The chain uses TRBV7-2 and TRBJ2-7; D possibly corresponds to TRBD1 (6 bases). CDR1 and CDR2 (germline): SGHTA, FQGNSA. V dropped 4 bases and J dropped 5 bases, with 18 bases sitting between them. The CDR3 is made up of 15 amino acids. The CDR3 loop is CASSSRGQTRHEQYF. Here the CDR3 DNA reads TGTGCCAGCAGCTCAAGAGGACAGACCCGACACGAGCAGTACTTC.

V usage is TRBV5-4 and J usage is TRBJ2-3; 7 nucleotides align to TRBD1. After removal of 4 bases from V and 0 bases from J, the junction contained 5 bases not matched to a gene. This CDR3 is built from 15 residues. From germline, CDR1 is SGHNT and CDR2 YYREEE (reference sequence). In DNA, the CDR3 is TGTGCCAGCAGCGCCGGGACAGCTAGCACAGATACGCAGTATTTT. It specifies CASSAGTASTDTQYF.

The chain is built from TRBV7-6 and TRBJ2-2; weak D call: TRBD2 (6 bases). CDR3 length: 16 amino acids. V shed 6 bases and J shed 0 bases, with 14 bases lying between them. Looked up from germline, CDR1 is SGHVS and CDR2 is FNYEAQ. CDR3 DNA sequence: TGTGCCAGCAGACTTTTTAGCGGACCGAACACCGGGGAGCTGTTTTTT. It codes for CASRLFSGPNTGELFF.

The V call is TRBV7-2, the J call TRBJ2-3; possible D gene TRBD2, 7 bases. In germline, CDR1 is SGHTA, CDR2 FQGNSA. This CDR3 spans 16 amino acids. V was shortened by 5 bases and J by 5 bases, with 20 bases between the two germline ends. CDR3 sequence reads: CASSPLPGGQGDTQYF. CDR3 nucleotides: TGTGCCAGCAGCCCCCTCCCGGGGGGCCAGGGAGATACGCAGTATTTT.

This clone was detected a few times. The CDR3, as DNA: TGTGCCACCAGTGACTCCTTTAGCGGTGCTGGCGGGGAGCTGTTTTTT. Its protein product is CATSDSFSGAGGELFF. The chain employs TRBV24-1 and TRBJ2-2; D may be TRBD2 (6 bases). Trimming removed 4 bases at V and 7 bases at J, with 18 bases between. This CDR3 spans 16 amino acids. The germline V gene has CDR1 KGHDR and CDR2 SFDVKD.

The table lists this clone with a few counts. V gene TRBV5-1 combines with J gene TRBJ1-1, with no clear D. Trimming shortened V by 2 bases and J by 2 bases, and 7 bases separated the two germline ends. CDR1 is SGHRS and CDR2 is YFSETQ in the germline V gene. This CDR3 spans 13 amino acids. CDR3 protein: CASSFYYNTEAFF. The DNA of the CDR3 is TGCGCCAGCAGCTTTTACTACAACACTGAAGCTTTCTTT.

This clone was seen only a few times. The chain couples TRBV27 to TRBJ2-2, with TRBD2 identical over 9 bases. Germline V lookup: CDR1 MNHEY, CDR2 SMNVEV (reference sequence). V trimming: 8 bases; J trimming: 5 bases; junction bases outside the gene matches: 9. The CDR3 has 15 amino acids. CDR3 sequence (DNA): TGTGCCAGCGCAAACGGACTAGCGAGAACCGGGGAGCTGTTTTTT. Its translation: CASANGLARTGELFF.

The J gene is TRBJ1-2, the V gene TRBV5-8; the match to TRBD1 covers 9 bases. V was pared by 1 base and J by 4 bases, with 8 bases of the junction left unmatched. The CDR3 spans 16 residues. CDR1 is SGHTS and CDR2 is YDEGEE in the germline V gene. DNA of the CDR3: TGTGCCAGCAGCTTGACTCGCACAGGGGGCAGCTATGGCTACACCTTC. It yields the protein CASSLTRTGGSYGYTF.

The chain couples TRBV7-2 to TRBJ2-7, with D perhaps TRBD1 (5 bases). Deletions cut 2 bases from V and 5 bases from J, with 16 bases between. Germline V gives CDR1 SGHTA, CDR2 FQGNSA. The CDR3 contains 15 residues. The CDR3 is CASSLSQGSGHEQYF. CDR3 DNA sequence: TGTGCCAGCAGCTTAAGCCAGGGCTCGGGCCACGAGCAGTACTTC.